A single sample gave rise to the 29 T cell receptor beta chains below, sequenced in a study of T cell responses to AZD1222 COVID-19 vaccine. Data came from immunoSEQ multiplex PCR; TCRdb stores just in-frame clones and leaves some out. Of under 150,000 clones in the sample, more than 85% are singletons; the top ten hold under 2%. Sequenced here: peripheral blood, sampled on day 0 of AZD1222 vaccination. The receptor source for this set is an adult in good health.

The genes are TRBV7-3 and TRBJ2-2; 7 positions match TRBD1. Per the germline V gene, CDR1 is SGHTA and CDR2 is FQGTGA. This CDR3 is built from 14 residues. V dropped 8 bases and J dropped 4; count of bases not matched to a gene: 7. CDR3 in DNA: TGTGCCAGCTCCAGGGACAGAGGCACCGGGGAGCTGTTTTTT. It codes for CASSRDRGTGELFF.

This rearrangement joins TRBV3-1 (or the pseudogene TRBV3-2) to TRBJ2-3; maybe TRBD2 (6 bases). The CDR3 length is 17 residues. Germline-derived CDR1 and CDR2 are LGHDT and YNNKEL (reference sequence). V was clipped by 3 bases and J by 6 bases, with 22 bases between them. The CDR3 region has the DNA TGTGCCAGCAGCCAGAACGGCTGGCGGGATCGTTTGGATACGCAGTATTTT. Translated, it gives CASSQNGWRDRLDTQYF.

This clone was counted only a few times. Additional DNA sequences in this sample encode the identical CDR3. This chain links TRBV7-6 with TRBJ1-1; TRBD1 might be the D (5 bases). The V end was cut by 1 base, the J end by 3 bases, with 12 bases between. The CDR3 length is 15 residues. Germline CDR1 is SGHVS and CDR2 is FNYEAQ. CDR3 sequence (DNA): TGTGCCAGCAGCTTAGTGCAGGGTGGGGACACTGAAGCTTTCTTT. Protein sequence: CASSLVQGGDTEAFF.

The chain employs TRBV9 and TRBJ2-2; tentatively, D is TRBD1 (6 bases). This CDR3 has 17 amino acids. Germline CDR1 SGDLS, CDR2 YYNGEE. V was shortened by 2 bases and J by 7 bases, with 21 bases between the two germline ends. Written as DNA, the CDR3 is TGTGCCAGCAGCGTCCAGGGGCAGGGTGAGAGTGGCGGGGAGCTGTTTTTT. Its protein product is CASSVQGQGESGGELFF.

The chain has TRBV6-1 and TRBJ1-1, with TRBD1 matching over 10 bases. The germline gives CDR1 MNHNS, CDR2 SASEGT. The CDR3 has 16 amino acids. Germline trimming cut 3 bases from V and 1 base from J; bases unmatched to any gene: 5. The CDR3 DNA follows: TGTGCCAGCAGTGAGGACCGGGACAGGGGGAACACTGAAGCTTTCTTT. It translates to CASSEDRDRGNTEAFF.

V usage is TRBV5-6 and J usage is TRBJ1-6; no clear D. The CDR3 has 15 residues. Trimming removed 4 bases at V and 9 bases at J, with 17 bases between. Germline V gives CDR1 SGHDT, CDR2 YYEEEE. CDR3 residues: CASSGRLSSSSPLHF. Here the CDR3 DNA reads TGTGCCAGCAGCGGGAGACTTTCCAGCAGTTCACCCCTCCACTTT.

The chain recombines TRBV7-2 with TRBJ1-5; no definite D call. CDR1 is SGHTA, CDR2 FQGNSA, per germline. V shed 2 bases and J shed 1 base, with 9 bases lying between them. The CDR3 has 15 amino acids. The CDR3 DNA is TGTGCCAGCAGCTTAACCGTACTGAGCAATCAGCCCCAGCATTTT. It yields the protein CASSLTVLSNQPQHF.

The chain combines TRBV27 with TRBJ1-1; the D gene is possibly TRBD1 (6 bases). The CDR3 spans 16 residues. CDR1 and CDR2 from the germline V gene are MNHEY and SMNVEV (reference sequence). The V and J ends lost 1 base and 6 bases respectively, with 18 bases between them. CDR3 in amino acids: CASSLYPAQGVAEAFF. For the CDR3, the DNA is TGTGCCAGCAGTTTATATCCCGCACAGGGAGTGGCTGAAGCTTTCTTT.

V and J are TRBV6-2 or TRBV6-3 and TRBJ2-1; D perhaps matches TRBD1 (6 bases). Germline V gene sequence: CDR1 MNHEY, CDR2 SVGEGT. Deletions cut 4 bases from V and 7 bases from J, with 17 bases between. This CDR3 spans 15 amino acids. This CDR3 is CASSSRESQGNEQFF. The CDR3 DNA sequence: TGTGCCAGCAGTTCCAGGGAGTCCCAGGGGAATGAGCAGTTCTTC.

V usage is TRBV7-8 and J usage is TRBJ1-1; unclear D gene. This CDR3 contains 15 residues. The germline V and J ends were trimmed by 8 bases and 4 bases, with 20 bases remaining between them. Germline-derived CDR1 and CDR2 are SGHVS and FQNEAQ. CDR3 in DNA: TGTGCCAGCGCTTTGAGTGGCGGGGTAGTCACTGAAGCTTTCTTT. Translated, it gives CASALSGGVVTEAFF. The full variable domain, completed using reference TRBV7-8 and TRBJ1-1, is GAGVSQSPRYKVAKRGQDVALRCDPISGHVSLFWYQQALGQGPEFLTYFQNEAQLDKSGLPSDRFFAERPEGSVSTLKIQRTQQEDSAVYLCASALSGGVVTEAFFGQGTRLTVV.

This clone was observed once. The chain joins TRBV3-1 (or the pseudogene TRBV3-2) to TRBJ2-3, with unresolved D. The CDR3 contains 18 residues. Between the trimmed V and J ends, which lost 1 base and 2 bases, there was a span of 19 bases. Germline assignment: CDR1 LGHDT and CDR2 YNNKEL (reference sequence). CDR3 sequence (DNA): TGTGCCAGCAGCCAAGGAAATTGGGCACACCCCAACACAGATACGCAGTATTTT. Its protein is CASSQGNWAHPNTDTQYF.

This clone has a handful of counts. The V and J genes are TRBV12-5 and TRBJ2-1; D ambiguous. Germline CDR1 LGHNT, CDR2 FRNRAP. Trimming stripped 0 bases from V and 3 bases from J, with 6 bases between. The CDR3 is 14 residues long. In DNA, the CDR3 is TGTGCTAGTGGTTTGGTACCCAGCTACAATGAGCAGTTCTTC. Encoded protein: CASGLVPSYNEQFF.

The CDR3, as DNA: TGTGCCAGCAGCTTAAGGGGCGCAGAGACCCAGTACTTC. It encodes CASSLRGAETQYF. The gene calls are TRBV7-3 and TRBJ2-5, with D possibly TRBD1 on 5 matching bases. Germline CDR1 SGHTA, CDR2 FQGTGA. The CDR3 has 13 amino acids. V shed 1 base and J shed 4 bases, with 7 bases lying between them.

The chain joins TRBV28 to TRBJ1-1; weak D call: TRBD1 (6 bases). CDR3 length equals 17 residues. V lost 6 bases and J 4 bases, leaving 24 bases between the germline ends. Germline CDR1 MDHEN, CDR2 SYDVKM. This CDR3 reads CASRSWTAKVRGTEAFF. CDR3 DNA: TGTGCCAGCAGATCCTGGACAGCCAAAGTGCGTGGCACTGAAGCTTTCTTT.

The V call is TRBV5-1, the J call TRBJ2-7; D not certain. CDR1 and CDR2 from the germline V gene are SGHRS and YFSETQ. V shed 0 bases and J shed 2 bases, with 12 bases lying between them. CDR3 length: 15 residues. The chain's CDR3 is CASSLGSGGAYEQYF. The CDR3 nucleotides are TGCGCCAGCAGCTTGGGTTCGGGTGGGGCCTACGAGCAGTACTTC.

The CDR3 region is CASSINGNQPQHF. In DNA, the CDR3 is TGTGCCAGTAGTATAAATGGGAATCAGCCCCAGCATTTT. The chain is built from TRBV19 and TRBJ1-5, with unresolved D. The CDR3 totals 13 residues. Germline V gene data show CDR1 as LNHDA and CDR2 as SQIVND (reference sequence). V dropped 2 bases and J dropped 4 bases, with 6 bases sitting between them. Full variable domain (rest looked up from reference TRBV19 and TRBJ1-5): DGGITQSPKYLFRKEGQNVTLSCEQNLNHDAMYWYRQDPGQGLRLIYYSQIVNDFQKGDIAEGYSVSREKKESFPLTVTSAQKNPTAFYLCASSINGNQPQHFGDGTRLSIL.

This clone was detected a few times. The J gene is TRBJ2-5, the V gene TRBV9; 10 bases map to TRBD2. From germline, CDR1 is SGDLS and CDR2 YYNGEE. Germline trimming cut 6 bases from V and 4 bases from J; bases unmatched to any gene: 9. The CDR3 is made up of 15 amino acids. The CDR3 DNA sequence: TGTGCCAGCACCCCATCTAGCGGGAGACGAGAGACCCAGTACTTC. As protein: CASTPSSGRRETQYF.

CDR3 bases: TGCAGCGTTGATACGGGGGGGACCCAGTACTTC. As protein: CSVDTGGTQYF. This rearrangement joins TRBV29-1 to TRBJ2-5, with TRBD2 matching 7 bases. Germline CDR1 SQVTM, CDR2 ANQGSEA. The CDR3 runs to 11 residues. V was pared by 3 bases and J by 7 bases, with 2 bases of the junction left unmatched. The full variable domain, with the rest looked up from reference TRBV29-1 and TRBJ2-5, is SAVISQKPSRDICQRGTSLTIQCQVDSQVTMMFWYRQQPGQSLTLIATANQGSEATYESGFVIDKFPISRPNLTFSTLTVSNMSPEDSSIYLCSVDTGGTQYFGPGTRLLVL.

Turning to this clone: This sample also contains other DNA sequences that code for the same CDR3. This chain joins TRBV11-1 and TRBJ2-2, with D perhaps assigned TRBD1 or TRBD2 (5 bases each). Looked up from germline, CDR1 is SGHAT and CDR2 is FQDESV (reference sequence). This CDR3 is 13 amino acids long. V lost 1 base, J lost 5 bases, and 5 bases lay in between. CDR3 residues: CASSLGGTGELFF. The CDR3 region has the DNA TGTGCCAGCAGCTTAGGGGGGACCGGGGAGCTGTTTTTT.

The chain combines TRBV6-2 or TRBV6-3 with TRBJ2-1, with D possibly matching TRBD2 (5 bases). Trimming removed 0 bases from V and 5 bases from J, with 20 bases in between. Looked up from germline, CDR1 is MNHEY and CDR2 is SVGEGT. The CDR3 sequence is 18 residues long. In DNA form, the CDR3 reads TGTGCCAGCAGTTACTCGACACCGGGATCACGGGCACACAATGAGCAGTTCTTC. Amino acid sequence: CASSYSTPGSRAHNEQFF.

The chain carries TRBV4-3 and TRBJ2-3, with a tentative D call TRBD2 (6 bases). Trimming cost V 1 base and J 2 bases, with 22 bases left between them. The length of the CDR3 is 19 residues. From germline, CDR1 is LGHNA and CDR2 YSLEER. CDR3 loop: CASSQGPPKTRTNTDTQYF. The CDR3 DNA reads TGCGCCAGCAGCCAAGGCCCCCCTAAGACTAGGACCAACACAGATACGCAGTATTTT.

The rearrangement links TRBV30 to TRBJ1-5, with D perhaps matching TRBD1 (5 bases). This CDR3 region has 15 residues. Germline CDR1 GTSNPN, CDR2 SVGIG (reference sequence). Trimming took 2 bases from V and 2 from J, leaving 13 bases between them. The CDR3: CAWSTGGAGNQPQHF. In DNA form, the CDR3 reads TGTGCCTGGAGTACGGGAGGGGCAGGCAATCAGCCCCAGCATTTT.

The table lists this clone with a count of one. The rearrangement uses TRBV6-5 and TRBJ1-2; 9 nucleotides match TRBD1. Per germline, CDR1 MNHEY and CDR2 SVGAGI. CDR3 length: 15 residues. J was trimmed by 1 base and V by 2 bases; bases with no gene match: 2. The CDR3 protein is CASSYRTGDNYGYTF. The CDR3 coding sequence is TGTGCCAGCAGTTACCGGACAGGGGATAACTATGGCTACACCTTC.

The rearrangement links TRBV2 to TRBJ2-7, with D perhaps being TRBD1 or TRBD2 (7 bases each). The ends were cut back, 4 bases at V and 3 bases at J, with 13 bases in the middle. Per germline, CDR1 SNHLY and CDR2 FYNNEI. The length of the CDR3 is 14 residues. The CDR3 DNA follows: TGTGCCAGCAGTGGCAGGGGGGGTCTCTACGAGCAGTACTTC. As protein: CASSGRGGLYEQYF.

A remark on this clone: The sample has other DNA sequences that encode this CDR3 too. The chain combines TRBV6-5 with TRBJ1-2, with D hard to call. Germline V gene sequence: CDR1 MNHEY, CDR2 SVGAGI. V was clipped by 0 bases and J by 5 bases, with 4 bases between them. This CDR3 has 12 amino acids. The CDR3 DNA is TGTGCCAGCAGTTACTCAGGGTATGGCTACACCTTC. It is translated as CASSYSGYGYTF.

CDR3 sequence reads: CASSYGTVEGYTF. In DNA, the CDR3 is TGTGCCAGCAGTTACGGGACGGTGGAAGGCTACACCTTC. The genes are TRBV6-2 or TRBV6-3 and TRBJ1-2; the D gene is possibly TRBD1 (5 bases). Per germline, CDR1 MNHEY and CDR2 SVGEGT. This CDR3 contains 13 residues. The V and J ends lost 2 bases and 8 bases respectively, with 12 bases between them.

This clone was counted once. The gene calls are TRBV28 and TRBJ2-1; D possibly corresponds to TRBD2 (5 bases). Trimming took 2 bases from V and 5 from J, leaving 13 bases between them. The CDR3 covers 15 residues. CDR1 is MDHEN and CDR2 is SYDVKM in the germline V gene. Here the CDR3 reads CASSLSGGRNNEQFF. The CDR3 nucleotides read TGTGCCAGCAGTTTAAGCGGAGGTCGGAACAATGAGCAGTTCTTC. Supplemented by reference TRBV28 and TRBJ2-1, the full variable domain reads DVKVTQSSRYLVKRTGEKVFLECVQDMDHENMFWYRQDPGLGLRLIYFSYDVKMKEKGDIPEGYSVSREKKERFSLILESASTNQTSMYLCASSLSGGRNNEQFFGPGTRLTVL.

The V call is TRBV19, the J call TRBJ2-1; TRBD1 matches at 8 bases. The CDR3 extends over 16 amino acids. Germline CDR1 LNHDA, CDR2 SQIVND (reference sequence). The trim removed 3 bases at V and 4 bases at J, leaving 8 bases unmatched. The chain's CDR3 is CASSMRSGGDYNEQFF. In DNA, the CDR3 is TGTGCCAGTAGTATGAGGTCAGGGGGCGATTACAATGAGCAGTTCTTC.

The chain carries TRBV5-5 and TRBJ2-3; 8 bases align to TRBD1. Germline V gives CDR1 SGHKS, CDR2 YYEKEE (reference sequence). The CDR3 is 16 residues long. The ends lost 4 bases at V and 4 bases at J; junction bases unmatched: 11. The CDR3 loop is CASSLPRTGLSDTQYF. As DNA, the CDR3 is TGTGCCAGCAGCCTCCCCCGGACAGGGTTGTCAGATACGCAGTATTTT.